These 2 T cell receptor beta chains were sequenced from one sample in a study of Graves' ophthalmopathy and Graves' hyperthyroidism. RNA transcripts provided the template for amplifying TCR beta CDR3 regions. HTBI primers were used in a first-round RT-PCR, which preceded a second-round multiplex PCR. TCRdb independently ran MiXCR on the multiplex PCR reads; one entry per CDR3 protein. The data contain 680,000 or so distinct CDR3 sequences, 20% to 25% of them singletons. Input material: peripheral blood. These receptor sequences come from a young woman with stable Graves' hyperthyroidism. Some clones in this sample may be carry-over from other donors' samples.

Many counts were recorded for this clonotype. V usage is TRBV4-1 and J usage is TRBJ1-6, with 8 bases that match TRBD1. V was clipped by 6 bases and J by 12 bases; unmatched bases: 16. This CDR3 spans 16 amino acids. Germline assignment: CDR1 MGHRA and CDR2 YSYEKL. CDR3 residues: CASRDVKTGARGPLHF. CDR3 bases: TGCGCCAGCAGGGACGTAAAGACAGGGGCCAGGGGACCCCTCCACTTT.

This clonotype was found a few times. The CDR3 loop reads CASSLGAGASLEQYF. In DNA form, the CDR3 reads TGTGCCAGCAGCTTAGGAGCAGGGGCGTCTCTTGAGCAGTACTTC. The chain uses TRBV7-9 and TRBJ2-7, with D possibly matching TRBD1 (6 bases). In germline, CDR1 is SEHNR, CDR2 FQNEAQ (reference sequence). V dropped 1 base and J dropped 7 bases, with 17 bases sitting between them. The CDR3 runs to 15 residues.